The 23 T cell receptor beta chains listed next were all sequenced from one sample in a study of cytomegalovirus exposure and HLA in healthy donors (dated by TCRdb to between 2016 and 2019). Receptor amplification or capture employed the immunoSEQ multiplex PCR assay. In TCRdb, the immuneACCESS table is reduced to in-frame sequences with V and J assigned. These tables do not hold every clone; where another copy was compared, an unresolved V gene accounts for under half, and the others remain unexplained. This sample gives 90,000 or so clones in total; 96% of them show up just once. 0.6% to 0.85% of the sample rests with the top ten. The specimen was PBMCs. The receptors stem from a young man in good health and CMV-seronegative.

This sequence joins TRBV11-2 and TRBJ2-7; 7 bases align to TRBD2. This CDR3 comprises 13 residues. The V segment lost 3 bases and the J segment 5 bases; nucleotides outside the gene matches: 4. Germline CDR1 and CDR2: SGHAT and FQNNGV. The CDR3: CASSFGLGDEQYF. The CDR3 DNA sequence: TGTGCCAGCAGCTTCGGACTAGGGGACGAGCAGTACTTC.

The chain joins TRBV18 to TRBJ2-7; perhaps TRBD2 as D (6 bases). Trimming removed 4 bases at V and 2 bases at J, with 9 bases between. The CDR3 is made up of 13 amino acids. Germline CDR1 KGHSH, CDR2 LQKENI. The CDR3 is CASSHGRTYEQYV. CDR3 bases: TGTGCCAGCTCACACGGGAGAACCTACGAGCAGTACGTC.

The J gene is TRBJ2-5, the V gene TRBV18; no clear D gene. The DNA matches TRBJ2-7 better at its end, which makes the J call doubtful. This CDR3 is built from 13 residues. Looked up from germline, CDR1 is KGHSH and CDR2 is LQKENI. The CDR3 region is CASSKEDTYEQYF. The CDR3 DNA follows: TGTGCCAGCTCAAAAGAAGACACCTACGAGCAGTACTTC.

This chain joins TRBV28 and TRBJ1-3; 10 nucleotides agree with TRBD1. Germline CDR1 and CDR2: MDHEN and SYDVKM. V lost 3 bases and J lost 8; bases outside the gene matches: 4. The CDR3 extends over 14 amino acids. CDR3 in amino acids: CASSLGTGVYTIYF. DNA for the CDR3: TGTGCCAGCAGTTTGGGGACAGGGGTGTACACCATATATTTT.

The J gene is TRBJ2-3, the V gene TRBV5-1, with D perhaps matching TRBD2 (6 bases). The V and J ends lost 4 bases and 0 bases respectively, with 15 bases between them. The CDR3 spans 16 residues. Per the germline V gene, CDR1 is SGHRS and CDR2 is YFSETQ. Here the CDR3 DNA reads TGCGCCAGCAGCGTGGGGCTAGCGAAGAGCACAGATACGCAGTATTTT. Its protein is CASSVGLAKSTDTQYF. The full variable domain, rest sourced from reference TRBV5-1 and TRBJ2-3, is KAGVTQTPRYLIKTRGQQVTLSCSPISGHRSVSWYQQTPGQGLQFLFEYFSETQRNKGNFPGRFSGRQFSNSRSEMNVSTLELGDSALYLCASSVGLAKSTDTQYFGPGTRLTVL.

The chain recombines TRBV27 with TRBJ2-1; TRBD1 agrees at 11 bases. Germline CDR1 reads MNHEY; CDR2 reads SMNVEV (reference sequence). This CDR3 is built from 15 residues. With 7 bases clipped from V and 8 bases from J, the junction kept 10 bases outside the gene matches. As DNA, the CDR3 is TGTGCCAGCAAAACCCGGGACAGGGGGGGTTATGAGCAGTTCTTC. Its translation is CASKTRDRGGYEQFF.

The CDR3 sequence is CASSPTERTRTDTQYF. DNA for the CDR3: TGTGCCAGCAGCCCGACGGAGCGCACCCGCACAGATACGCAGTATTTT. The chain joins TRBV9 to TRBJ2-3, with D unresolved. V dropped 4 bases and J dropped 1 base, with 16 bases sitting between them. CDR3 length: 16 amino acids. The germline V gene encodes CDR1 SGDLS and CDR2 YYNGEE.

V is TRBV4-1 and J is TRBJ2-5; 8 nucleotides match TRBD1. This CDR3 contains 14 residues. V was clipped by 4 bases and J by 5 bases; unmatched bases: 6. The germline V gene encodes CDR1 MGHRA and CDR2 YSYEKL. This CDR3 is CASSLGQGEETQYF. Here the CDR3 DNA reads TGCGCCAGCAGCCTCGGACAGGGTGAGGAGACCCAGTACTTC.

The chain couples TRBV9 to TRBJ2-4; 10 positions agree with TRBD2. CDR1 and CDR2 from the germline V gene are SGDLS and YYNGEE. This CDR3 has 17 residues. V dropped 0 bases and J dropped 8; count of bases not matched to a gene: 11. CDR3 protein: CASSVAASGGERDIQYF. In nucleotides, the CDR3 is TGTGCCAGCAGCGTAGCAGCTAGCGGGGGAGAACGGGACATTCAGTACTTC.

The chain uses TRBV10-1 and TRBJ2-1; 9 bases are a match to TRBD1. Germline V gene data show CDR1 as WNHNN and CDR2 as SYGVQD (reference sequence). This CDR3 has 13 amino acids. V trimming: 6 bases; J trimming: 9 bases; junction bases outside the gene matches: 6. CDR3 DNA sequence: TGCGCCAGCAGCCGGGACAGGGTGGCTGAGCAGTTCTTC. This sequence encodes CASSRDRVAEQFF.

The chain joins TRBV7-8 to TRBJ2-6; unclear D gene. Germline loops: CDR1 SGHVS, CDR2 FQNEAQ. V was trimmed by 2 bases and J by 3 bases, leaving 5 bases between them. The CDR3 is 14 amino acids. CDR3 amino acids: CASSLNFGANVLTF. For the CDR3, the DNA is TGTGCCAGCAGCTTAAACTTTGGGGCCAACGTCCTGACTTTC.

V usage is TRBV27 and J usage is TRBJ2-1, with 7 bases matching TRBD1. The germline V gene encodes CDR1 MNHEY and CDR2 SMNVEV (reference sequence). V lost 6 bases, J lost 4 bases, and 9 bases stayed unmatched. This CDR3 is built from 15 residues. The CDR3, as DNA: TGTGCCAGCAGGAACCGACAGGGTTCTTACAATGAGCAGTTCTTC. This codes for CASRNRQGSYNEQFF.

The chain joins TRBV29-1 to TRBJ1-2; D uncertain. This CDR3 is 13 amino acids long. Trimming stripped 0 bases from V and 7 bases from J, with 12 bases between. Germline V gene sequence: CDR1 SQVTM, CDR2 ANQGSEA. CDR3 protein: CSVEEAASGGYTF. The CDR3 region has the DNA TGCAGCGTTGAAGAGGCGGCGAGCGGTGGCTACACCTTC.

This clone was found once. The CDR3 region is CSVFGGAGGETQYF. The CDR3 DNA reads as TGCAGCGTCTTCGGGGGGGCGGGTGGAGAGACCCAGTACTTC. The chain joins TRBV29-1 to TRBJ2-5, with 8 bases matching TRBD2. Germline trimming cut 6 bases from V and 4 bases from J; bases unmatched to any gene: 10. The germline V gene encodes CDR1 SQVTM and CDR2 ANQGSEA. The CDR3 covers 14 residues.

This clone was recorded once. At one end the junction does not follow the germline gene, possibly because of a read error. The CDR3 DNA reads TGTGCCAGCAGCGTCGACTTAGCGGGAGGGCCGGGAGATACGCGGTATTTT. It is translated as CASSVDLAGGPGDTRYF. The J gene is TRBJ2-3, the V gene TRBV9; TRBD2 matches 11 bases. Germline V gives CDR1 SGDLS, CDR2 YYNGEE. The CDR3 is 17 residues long.

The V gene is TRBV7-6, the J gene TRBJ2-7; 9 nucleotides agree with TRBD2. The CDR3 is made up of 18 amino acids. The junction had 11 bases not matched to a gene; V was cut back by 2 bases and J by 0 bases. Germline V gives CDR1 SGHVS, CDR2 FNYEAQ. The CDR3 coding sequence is TGTGCCAGCAGCTTAAACTCCCCTAGCGGGGTAAGCTCCTACGAGCAGTACTTC. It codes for CASSLNSPSGVSSYEQYF. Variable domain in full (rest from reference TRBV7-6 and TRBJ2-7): GAGVSQSPRYKVTKRGQDVALRCDPISGHVSLYWYRQALGQGPEFLTYFNYEAQQDKSGLPNDRFSAERPEGSISTLTIQRTEQRDSAMYRCASSLNSPSGVSSYEQYFGPGTRLTVT.

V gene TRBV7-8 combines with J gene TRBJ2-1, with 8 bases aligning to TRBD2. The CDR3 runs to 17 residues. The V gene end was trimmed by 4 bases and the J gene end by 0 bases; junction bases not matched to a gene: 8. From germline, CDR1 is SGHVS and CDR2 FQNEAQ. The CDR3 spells CASSWRIAGTSYNEQFF. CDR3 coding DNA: TGTGCCAGCAGCTGGCGAATAGCGGGAACCTCCTACAATGAGCAGTTCTTC.

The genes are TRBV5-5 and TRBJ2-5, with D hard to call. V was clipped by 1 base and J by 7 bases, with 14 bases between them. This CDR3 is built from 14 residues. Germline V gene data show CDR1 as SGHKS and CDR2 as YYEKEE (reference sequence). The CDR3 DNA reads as TGTGCCAGCAGCTTGACTACCTCGGTTAGGACCCAGTACTTC. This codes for CASSLTTSVRTQYF.

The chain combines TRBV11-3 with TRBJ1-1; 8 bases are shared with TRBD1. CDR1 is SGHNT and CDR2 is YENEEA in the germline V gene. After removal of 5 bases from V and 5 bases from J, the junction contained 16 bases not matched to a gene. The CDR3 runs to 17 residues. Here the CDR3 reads CASSRVRQGLAGTEAFF. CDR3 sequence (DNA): TGTGCCAGCAGCCGGGTACGACAGGGGCTGGCGGGGACTGAAGCTTTCTTT.

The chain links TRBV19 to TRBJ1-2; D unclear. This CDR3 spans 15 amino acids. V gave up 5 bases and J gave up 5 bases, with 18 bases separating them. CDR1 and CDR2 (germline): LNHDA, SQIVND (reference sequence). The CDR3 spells CASSLSRGFGYGYTF. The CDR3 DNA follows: TGTGCCAGTAGTCTCTCCCGCGGGTTTGGATATGGCTACACCTTC.

The CDR3 is CASSIDRQGPYNEQFF. As DNA, the CDR3 is TGTGCCAGTAGTATAGATCGGCAGGGGCCGTACAATGAGCAGTTCTTC. The chain links TRBV19 to TRBJ2-1, with a tentative D call TRBD1 (6 bases). The length of the CDR3 is 16 residues. Trimming stripped 0 bases from V and 4 bases from J, with 13 bases between. Germline CDR1 and CDR2: LNHDA and SQIVND (reference sequence).

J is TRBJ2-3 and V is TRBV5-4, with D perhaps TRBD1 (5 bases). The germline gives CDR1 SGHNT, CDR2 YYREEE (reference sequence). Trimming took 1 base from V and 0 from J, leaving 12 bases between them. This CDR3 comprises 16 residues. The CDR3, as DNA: TGTGCCAGCAGCTTGCCAGGGCCACAAAGCACAGATACGCAGTATTTT. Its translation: CASSLPGPQSTDTQYF.

This chain's CDR3 is CASSEARAGWTDTQYF. The CDR3 nucleotides are TGCGCCAGCAGTGAGGCCAGGGCAGGATGGACAGATACGCAGTATTTT. V is TRBV10-1 and J is TRBJ2-3, with D perhaps TRBD1 (5 bases). The CDR3 is 16 amino acids. Looked up from germline, CDR1 is WNHNN and CDR2 is SYGVQD (reference sequence). Trimming removed 2 bases from V and 3 bases from J, with 15 bases in between.